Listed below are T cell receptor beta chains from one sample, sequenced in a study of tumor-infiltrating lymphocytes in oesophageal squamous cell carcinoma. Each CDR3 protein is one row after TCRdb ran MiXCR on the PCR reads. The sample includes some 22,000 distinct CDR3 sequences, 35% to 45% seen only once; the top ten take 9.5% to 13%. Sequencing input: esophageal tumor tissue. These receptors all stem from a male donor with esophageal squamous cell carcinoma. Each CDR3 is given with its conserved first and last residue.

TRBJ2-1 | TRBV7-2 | CASHESGGAYNEQFF
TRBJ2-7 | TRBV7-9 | CASSSRISGSTEQYF
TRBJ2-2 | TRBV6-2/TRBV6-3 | CASSYVPYGELFF
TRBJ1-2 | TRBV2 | CASSEQGYGYTF
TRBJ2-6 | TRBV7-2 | CASKAGTGGFRDPVLRF
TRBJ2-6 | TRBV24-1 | CATSDIVSGANVLTF
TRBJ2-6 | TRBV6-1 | CASSAVSTGANVLTF
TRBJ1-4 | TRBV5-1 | CASSQTGFGEKLFF
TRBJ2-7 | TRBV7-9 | CASSQGLAGGPDQYEQYF
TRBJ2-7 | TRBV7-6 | CASSYDRGAPEQYF
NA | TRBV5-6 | CASSPQGNPYEQYF
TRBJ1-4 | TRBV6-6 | CASSYRDREKLFF
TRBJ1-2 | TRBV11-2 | CASAYSNYGYTF
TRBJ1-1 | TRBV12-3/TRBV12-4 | CASRAQGTATEAFF
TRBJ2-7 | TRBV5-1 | CASSPLSGNSRNSISYEQYF
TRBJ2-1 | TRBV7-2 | CASSPYGGNLKDEQFF
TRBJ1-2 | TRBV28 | CASRIDPNYGYTF
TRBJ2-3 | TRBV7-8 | CASSLARGQGSRSTDTQYF
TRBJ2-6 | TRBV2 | CATPDGANVLTF